The clone carrying this T cell receptor (beta chain) was detected a few times. The antigen is undetermined. Using a J-beta primer mix together with a sample-barcoded 5' primer, a second PCR was run for about 6 to 12 cycles. Any given sample supplied a minimum of 3 million CDR3-containing paired-end reads. One entry per CDR3 protein, called by TCRdb with MiXCR from the 5' RACE reads. The sample consists of roughly 730,000 distinct CDR3 sequences, roughly 50% of them appearing once. The data originate from a study of blood T cells in healthy people across ages. Study information: Capture by template switching was about one barcoded beta molecule per two T cells.

The V end lost 5 bases, the J end lost 8 bases, and 16 bases lay between the germline ends. This CDR3 comprises 14 residues. Overall study findings and caveats: No one knew whether donors had CMV, which possibly confounded expanded clonotype changes. Higher diversity, along with more naive CD4+ cells, distinguished long-lived donors from aged donors.

The chain links TRBV12-3 or TRBV12-4 to TRBJ2-4; the D is unclear. What was sequenced was blood. The TCR sequence derives from a man aged 35 to 55 in good health. Here the CDR3 DNA reads TGTGCCAGCAGTCGAGGCAGTGGCTGGGACATTCAGTACTTC. Translated, it gives CASSRGSGWDIQYF.